These T cell receptor beta chains were read from a single sample in a study of T cell repertoires in cytomegalovirus infection. TCRdb processed the reads anew with MiXCR; each CDR3 protein has one entry. The sample contains about 770,000 distinct CDR3 sequences, about 27% of which appear only once. Antigens for these TCRs are unknown. The specimen comprised cultured CD8+ T cells from PBMCs, sampled from culture after CMV antigen stimulation. The receptors were sampled from a human donor in good health (CMV status not recorded). Some clones in this sample may be carry-over from other donors' samples. Both conserved end residues are part of each CDR3. The size entry is marked missing in some rows and otherwise reads once, few, many or a size class.

few	TRBJ1-6	TRBV2	CAILDRAYNSPLHF
few	TRBJ2-2	TRBV29-1	CSVWQGTGELFF
.	TRBJ2-6	TRBV2	CASSEVSFSGANVLTF
many	TRBJ1-2	TRBV6-5	CASSYRGLGGYTF
.	TRBJ2-2	TRBV7-6	CASSSNTQELFF
.	TRBJ1-5	TRBV19	CASSITDSTGQPQHF
few	TRBJ2-5	TRBV12-3/TRBV12-4	CASSLRSHSQETQYF
.	TRBJ2-7	TRBV20-1	CSARGQGFYEQYF
few	TRBJ2-3	TRBV15	CATSRLGTGLTDTQYF
.	TRBJ2-1	TRBV7-8	CASSSGLAGGYEQFF
few	TRBJ1-2	TRBV7-9	CASSPPGTVVNYGYTF
many	TRBJ2-2	TRBV4-1	CASSQDFTGELFF
.	TRBJ2-3	TRBV7-2	CASSPKGRKRTDTQYF
.	TRBJ1-2	TRBV6-1	CASSFGPVVDGYTF
few	TRBJ2-3	TRBV7-3	CASSQTGRITDTQYF
.	TRBJ1-5	TRBV15	CATSGDLGGNQPQHF
.	TRBJ1-4	TRBV7-9	CASSLQQGGEKLFF
few	TRBJ2-7	TRBV4-1	CASSQGGQASYEQYF
.	TRBJ1-2	TRBV2	CASSDVGSYGYTF
.	TRBJ1-5	TRBV19	CASSNSGNQPQHF
few	TRBJ2-7	TRBV27	CASSLIKRSGVHYEQYF
.	TRBJ1-5	TRBV13	CARTSGGAAGNQPQHF
.	TRBJ1-2	TRBV4-3	CASSHTGGGYGYTF
.	TRBJ1-1	TRBV7-9	CASSLGTGGVAFF
.	TRBJ1-1	TRBV4-2	CASSQAIQVGTEAFF
.	TRBJ1-4	TRBV10-2	CASSGTGEANEKLFF
.	TRBJ1-5	TRBV7-2	CASRRGQARYSQPQHF
.	TRBJ2-3	TRBV27	CASSWSGTDTQYF
many	TRBJ2-1	TRBV7-8	CASSYYGNEQFF
few	TRBJ2-1	TRBV12-3/TRBV12-4	CATSGGALHEQFF
.	TRBJ2-2	TRBV20-1	CSAIPRQGPRWIGELFF
few	TRBJ1-1	TRBV12-3/TRBV12-4	CASSWDTMNTEAFF